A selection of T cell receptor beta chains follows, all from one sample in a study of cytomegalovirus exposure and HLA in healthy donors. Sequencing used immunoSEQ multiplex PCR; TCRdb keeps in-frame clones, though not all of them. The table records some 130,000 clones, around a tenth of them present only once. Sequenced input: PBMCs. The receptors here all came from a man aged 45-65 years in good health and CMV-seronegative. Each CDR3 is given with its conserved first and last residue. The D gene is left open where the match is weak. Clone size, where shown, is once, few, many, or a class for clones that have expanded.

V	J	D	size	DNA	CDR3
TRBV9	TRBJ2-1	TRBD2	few	TGTGCCAGCAGCACCTCTAGCGGGATAAACAATGAGCAGTTCTTC	CASSTSSGINNEQFF
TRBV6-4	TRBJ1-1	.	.	TGTGCCAGCAGTGAAGAATATGGGCATGAAGCTTTCTTT	CASSEEYGHEAFF
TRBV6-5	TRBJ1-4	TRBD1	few	TGTGCCAGCAGTTCTAGACAGGGGGACAAAAAACTGTTTTTT	CASSSRQGDKKLFF
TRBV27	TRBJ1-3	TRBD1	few	TGTGCCAGCAGTCCACAGGGGGCGCGTGGAAACACCATATATTTT	CASSPQGARGNTIYF
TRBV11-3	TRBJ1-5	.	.	TGTGCCAGCAGCTTAGACCGACAGAATCAGCCCCAGCATTTT	CASSLDRQNQPQHF
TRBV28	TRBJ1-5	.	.	TGTGCCAGCAGTCGCGGGACCTACTATAGCAATCAGCCCCAGCATTTT	CASSRGTYYSNQPQHF
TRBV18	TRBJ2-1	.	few	TGTGCCAGCTCACCAAAGACTTCCAGTACCTACAATGAGCAGTTCTTC	CASSPKTSSTYNEQFF
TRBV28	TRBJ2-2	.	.	TGTGCCAGCAGTTACTCCCCGGACATGAACACCGGGGAGCTGTTTTTT	CASSYSPDMNTGELFF
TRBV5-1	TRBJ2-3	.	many	TGCGCCAGCAGCCCTACTCTCGGACTCGGCACAGATACGCAGTATTTT	CASSPTLGLGTDTQYF
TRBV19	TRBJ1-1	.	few	TGTGCCACTCGGCTAGACAGGTCATCGAACACTGAAGCTTTCTTT	CATRLDRSSNTEAFF
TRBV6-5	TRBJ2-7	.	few	TGTGCCAGCAGCCGAACCTACGGGACTGAGGACGAGCAGTACTTC	CASSRTYGTEDEQYF
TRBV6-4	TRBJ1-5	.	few	TGTGCCAGCAGTGTGGAGAGCAATCAGCCCCAGCATTTT	CASSVESNQPQHF
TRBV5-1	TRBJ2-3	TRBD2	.	TGCGCCAGCACCCTTGGGTGGCTAGCGGGGGGGCGTTATTTGGATACGCAGTATTTT	CASTLGWLAGGRYLDTQYF
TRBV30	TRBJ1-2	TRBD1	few	TGTGCCTGGAGTCCCGGGACAGGGAATGGCTACACCTTC	CAWSPGTGNGYTF
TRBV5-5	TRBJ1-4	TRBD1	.	TGTGCCAGCAGCTGGAGGACAGGGTGGGACGTGTCGGTTAATGAAAAACTGTTTTTT	CASSWRTGWDVSVNEKLFF
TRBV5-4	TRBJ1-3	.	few	TGTGCCAGCAGCGGATTCGGACAAATCTCTGGAAACACCATATATTTT	CASSGFGQISGNTIYF
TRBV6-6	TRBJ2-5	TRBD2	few	TGTGCCAGCAGGGATCTAGCGGGGCAAGAGACCCAGTACTTC	CASRDLAGQETQYF
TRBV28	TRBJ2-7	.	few	TGTGCCAGCAGTTTTGCGTACGAGCAGTACTTC	CASSFAYEQYF
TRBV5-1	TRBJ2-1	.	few	TGCGCCAGCAGCTTGGGGGGCCAATCAACGTCCGATGAGCAGTTCTTC	CASSLGGQSTSDEQFF
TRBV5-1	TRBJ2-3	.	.	TGCGCCAGCAGCTTGGCCGGGAATCCAGATACGCAGTATTTT	CASSLAGNPDTQYF
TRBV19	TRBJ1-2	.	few	TGTGCCAGTAGAGCCGTGGGGCAGAACTATGGCTACACCTTC	CASRAVGQNYGYTF
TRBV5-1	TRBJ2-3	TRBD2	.	TGCGCCAGCTACACTAGCGGGGGGACAGATACGCAGTATTTT	CASYTSGGTDTQYF
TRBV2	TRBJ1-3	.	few	TGTGCCAGCAGTGGGGTCCAAGGGGTACCTGGAAACACCATATATTTT	CASSGVQGVPGNTIYF
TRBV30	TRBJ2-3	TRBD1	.	TGTGCCTGGCACGTATCGACAGGGGGCACAGATACGCAGTATTTT	CAWHVSTGGTDTQYF
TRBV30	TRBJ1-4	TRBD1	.	TGTGCCTGGAAGATTCTCCGGGACAGGGCTAATGAAAAACTGTTTTTT	CAWKILRDRANEKLFF
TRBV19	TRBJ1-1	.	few	TGTGCCAGTAGGGAACAGGGGAACACTGAAGCTTTCTTT	CASREQGNTEAFF
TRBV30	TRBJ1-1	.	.	TGTGCCTCCACCAAGGAATCGGGCACTGAAGCTTTCTTT	CASTKESGTEAFF
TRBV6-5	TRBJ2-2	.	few	TGTGCCAGCAGCTTACGGTGGGGGCACACCGGGGAGCTGTTTTTT	CASSLRWGHTGELFF
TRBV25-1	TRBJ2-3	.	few	TGTGCCAGCAGTGAATTTCCTGGGGAGACGCAGTATTTT	CASSEFPGETQYF
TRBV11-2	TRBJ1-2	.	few	TGTGCCAGCAGCTCGGCGGCAAGAGGGATCCACACCTTC	CASSSAARGIHTF
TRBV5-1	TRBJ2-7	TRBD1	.	TGCGCCAGCAGCTGGGGACAGGGGGTAAATCCCTACGAGCAGTACTTC	CASSWGQGVNPYEQYF
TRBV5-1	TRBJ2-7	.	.	TGCGCCAGCAGCCGGACAGCTTCCTACGAGCAGTACTTC	CASSRTASYEQYF
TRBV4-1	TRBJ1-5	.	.	TGCGCCAGCAGCCCAAGCGCGGAAGAGAATCAGCCCCAGCATTTT	CASSPSAEENQPQHF
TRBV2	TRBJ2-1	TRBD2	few	TGTGCCAGCAGTGAACTAGCGGGGACATACAATGAGCAGTTCTTC	CASSELAGTYNEQFF
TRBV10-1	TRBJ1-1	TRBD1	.	TGCGCCAGCAGTAGGGGGCTCGGCACTGAAGCTTTCTTT	CASSRGLGTEAFF
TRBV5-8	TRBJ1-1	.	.	TGTGCCAGCAGCTTGCGGGGTGCGGACACTGAAGCTTTCTTT	CASSLRGADTEAFF
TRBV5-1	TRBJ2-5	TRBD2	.	TGCGCCAGCAGCTCACTAGGGACTAGCGGGGCCGAGACCCAGTACTTC	CASSSLGTSGAETQYF
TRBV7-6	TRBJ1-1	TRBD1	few	TGTGCCAGCAGCCTGACAGGGGGCTCGTCAAGGACTGAAGCTTTCTTT	CASSLTGGSSRTEAFF
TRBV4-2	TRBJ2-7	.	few	TGTGCCAGCAGCCCAGTACCGGGACACGATTACGAGCAGTACTTC	CASSPVPGHDYEQYF
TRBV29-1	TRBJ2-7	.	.	TGCAGCGTTGAAACTAGCTCCTACGAGCAGTACTTC	CSVETSSYEQYF
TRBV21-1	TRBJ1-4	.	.	TGTGCCAGCACCCCCATCGGCGGGTTTAATGAAAAACTGTTTTTT	CASTPIGGFNEKLFF